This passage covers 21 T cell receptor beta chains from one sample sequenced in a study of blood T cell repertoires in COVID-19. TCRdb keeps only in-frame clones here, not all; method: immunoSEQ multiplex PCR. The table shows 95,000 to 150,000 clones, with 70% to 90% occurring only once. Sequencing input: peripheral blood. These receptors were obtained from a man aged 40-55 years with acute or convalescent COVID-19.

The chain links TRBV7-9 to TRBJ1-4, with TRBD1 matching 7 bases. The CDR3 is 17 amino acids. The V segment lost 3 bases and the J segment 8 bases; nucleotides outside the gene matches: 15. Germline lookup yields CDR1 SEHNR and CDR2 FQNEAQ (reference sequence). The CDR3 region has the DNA TGTGCCAGCAGCTTCCCCACTAACAGGGGTACAGGCGAAAAACTGTTTTTT. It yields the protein CASSFPTNRGTGEKLFF.

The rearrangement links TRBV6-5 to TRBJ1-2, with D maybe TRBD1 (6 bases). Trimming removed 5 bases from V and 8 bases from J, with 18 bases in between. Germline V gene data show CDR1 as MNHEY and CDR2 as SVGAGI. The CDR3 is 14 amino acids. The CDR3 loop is CASSQQGGAEGYTF. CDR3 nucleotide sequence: TGTGCCAGCAGTCAACAGGGAGGGGCCGAAGGCTACACCTTC.

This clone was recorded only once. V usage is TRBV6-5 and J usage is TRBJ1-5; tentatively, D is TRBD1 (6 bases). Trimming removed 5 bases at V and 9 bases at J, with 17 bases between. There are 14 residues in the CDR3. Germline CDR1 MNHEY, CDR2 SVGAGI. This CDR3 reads CASSRDTGRLPQHF. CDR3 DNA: TGTGCCAGCAGTAGGGACACCGGTCGTCTGCCCCAGCATTTT.

The CDR3 sequence: CRAGLDGYTF. The CDR3 DNA follows: TGCAGGGCGGGATTGGATGGCTACACCTTC. The chain links TRBV20-1 to TRBJ1-2; D call uncertain. This CDR3 contains 10 residues. Germline lookup yields CDR1 DFQATT and CDR2 SNEGSKA (reference sequence).

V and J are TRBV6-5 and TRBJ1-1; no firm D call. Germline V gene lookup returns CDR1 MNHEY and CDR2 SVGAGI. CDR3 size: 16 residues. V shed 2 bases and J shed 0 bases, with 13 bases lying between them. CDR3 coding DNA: TGTGCCAGCAGTTACAGGTGGGAGCGGATGAACACTGAAGCTTTCTTT. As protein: CASSYRWERMNTEAFF.

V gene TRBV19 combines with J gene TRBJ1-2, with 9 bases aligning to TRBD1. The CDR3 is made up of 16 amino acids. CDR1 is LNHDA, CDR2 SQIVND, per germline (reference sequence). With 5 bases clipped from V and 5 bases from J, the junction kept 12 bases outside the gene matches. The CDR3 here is CASSPGQGVPQYGYTF. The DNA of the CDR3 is TGTGCCAGTAGTCCGGGACAGGGTGTTCCTCAGTATGGCTACACCTTC.

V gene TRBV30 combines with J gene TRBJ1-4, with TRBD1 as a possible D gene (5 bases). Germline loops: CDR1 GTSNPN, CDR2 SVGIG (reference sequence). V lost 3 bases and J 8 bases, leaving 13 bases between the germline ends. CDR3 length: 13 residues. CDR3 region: CAWSPGWGEKLFF. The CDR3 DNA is TGTGCCTGGAGCCCAGGGTGGGGAGAAAAACTGTTTTTT.

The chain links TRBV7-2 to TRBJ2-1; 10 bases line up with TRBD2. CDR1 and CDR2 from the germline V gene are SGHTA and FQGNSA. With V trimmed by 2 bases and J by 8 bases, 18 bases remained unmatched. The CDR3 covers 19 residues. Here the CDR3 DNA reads TGTGCCAGCAGCTTAAACAGGCCCTTACTAGCGGGGCCTGCATATGAGCAGTTCTTC. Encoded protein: CASSLNRPLLAGPAYEQFF.

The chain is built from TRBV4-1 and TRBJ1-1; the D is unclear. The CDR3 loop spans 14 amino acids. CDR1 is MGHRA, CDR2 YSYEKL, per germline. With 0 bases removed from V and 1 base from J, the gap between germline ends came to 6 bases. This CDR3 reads CASSQDLGNTEAFF. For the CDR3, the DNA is TGCGCCAGCAGCCAAGATCTAGGGAACACTGAAGCTTTCTTT.

CDR3 amino acids: CASSIWAGGSNYGYTF. The CDR3 DNA follows: TGTGCCAGTAGTATATGGGCGGGAGGCTCTAACTATGGCTACACCTTC. The chain links TRBV19 to TRBJ1-2; D is uncertain. The CDR3 covers 16 residues. V was shortened by 2 bases and J by 0 bases, with 13 bases between the two germline ends. CDR1 is LNHDA, CDR2 SQIVND, per germline (reference sequence). The variable domain in full, completed from reference TRBV19 and TRBJ1-2, reads DGGITQSPKYLFRKEGQNVTLSCEQNLNHDAMYWYRQDPGQGLRLIYYSQIVNDFQKGDIAEGYSVSREKKESFPLTVTSAQKNPTAFYLCASSIWAGGSNYGYTFGSGTRLTVV.

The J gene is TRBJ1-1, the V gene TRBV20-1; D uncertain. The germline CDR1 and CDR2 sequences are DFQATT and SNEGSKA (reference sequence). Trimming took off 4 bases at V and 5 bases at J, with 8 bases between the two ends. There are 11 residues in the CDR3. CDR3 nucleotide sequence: TGCAGTGCTACTCAACTAACTGAAGCTTTCTTT. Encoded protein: CSATQLTEAFF.

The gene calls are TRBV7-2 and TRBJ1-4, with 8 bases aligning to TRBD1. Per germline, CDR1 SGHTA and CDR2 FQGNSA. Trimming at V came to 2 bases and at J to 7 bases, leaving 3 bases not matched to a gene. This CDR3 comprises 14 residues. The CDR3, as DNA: TGTGCCAGCAGCTTATGGCAGGGGGCTGAAAAACTGTTTTTT. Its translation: CASSLWQGAEKLFF.

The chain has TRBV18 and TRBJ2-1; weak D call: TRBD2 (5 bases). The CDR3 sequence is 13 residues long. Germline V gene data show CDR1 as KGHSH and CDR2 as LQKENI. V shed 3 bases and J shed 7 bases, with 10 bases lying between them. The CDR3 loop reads CASSPSGINEQFF. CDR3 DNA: TGTGCCAGCTCACCTTCCGGGATAAATGAGCAGTTCTTC.

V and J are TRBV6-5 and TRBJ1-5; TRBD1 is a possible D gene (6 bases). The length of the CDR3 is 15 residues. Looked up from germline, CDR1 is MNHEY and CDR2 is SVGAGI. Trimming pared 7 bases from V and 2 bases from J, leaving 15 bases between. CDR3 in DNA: TGTGCCAGCAAAGAGGGGGGGGTTGGCAATCAGCCCCAGCATTTT. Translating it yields CASKEGGVGNQPQHF.

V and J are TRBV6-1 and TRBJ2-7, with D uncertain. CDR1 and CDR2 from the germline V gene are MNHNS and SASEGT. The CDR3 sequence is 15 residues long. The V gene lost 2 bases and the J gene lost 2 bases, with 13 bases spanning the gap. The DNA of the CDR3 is TGTGCCAGCAGTGAAAGGTCACGCGGAGCCTACGAGCAGTACTTC. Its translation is CASSERSRGAYEQYF.

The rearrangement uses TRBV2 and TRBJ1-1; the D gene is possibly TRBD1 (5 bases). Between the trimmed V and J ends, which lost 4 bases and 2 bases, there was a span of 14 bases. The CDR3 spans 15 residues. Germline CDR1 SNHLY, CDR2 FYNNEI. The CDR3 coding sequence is TGTGCCAGCAGTGTTCCCCCCGGGGGTAACACTGAAGCTTTCTTT. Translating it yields CASSVPPGGNTEAFF.

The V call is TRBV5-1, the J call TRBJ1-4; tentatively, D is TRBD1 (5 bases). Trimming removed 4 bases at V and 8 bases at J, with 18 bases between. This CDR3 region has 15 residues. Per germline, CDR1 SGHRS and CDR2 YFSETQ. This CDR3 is CASSTNDGAGEKLFF. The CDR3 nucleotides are TGCGCCAGCAGCACTAACGACGGGGCGGGAGAAAAACTGTTTTTT.

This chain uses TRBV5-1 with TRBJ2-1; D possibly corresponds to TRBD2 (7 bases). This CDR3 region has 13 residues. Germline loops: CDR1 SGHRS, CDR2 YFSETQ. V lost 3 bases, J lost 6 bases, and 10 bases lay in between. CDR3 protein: CASSWGGGNEQFF. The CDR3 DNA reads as TGCGCCAGCAGCTGGGGAGGGGGCAATGAGCAGTTCTTC. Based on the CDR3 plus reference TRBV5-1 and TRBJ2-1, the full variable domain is KAGVTQTPRYLIKTRGQQVTLSCSPISGHRSVSWYQQTPGQGLQFLFEYFSETQRNKGNFPGRFSGRQFSNSRSEMNVSTLELGDSALYLCASSWGGGNEQFFGPGTRLTVL.

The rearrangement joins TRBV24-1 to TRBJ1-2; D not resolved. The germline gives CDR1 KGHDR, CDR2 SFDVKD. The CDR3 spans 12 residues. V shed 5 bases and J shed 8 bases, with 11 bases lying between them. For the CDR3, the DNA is TGTGCCACCAGTGTCGGGGATCGGGGCTACACCTTC. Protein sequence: CATSVGDRGYTF.

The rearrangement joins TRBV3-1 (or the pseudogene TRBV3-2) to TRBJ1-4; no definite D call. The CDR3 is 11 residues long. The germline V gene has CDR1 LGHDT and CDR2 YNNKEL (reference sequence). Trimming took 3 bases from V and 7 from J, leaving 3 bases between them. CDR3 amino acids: CASSHREKLFF. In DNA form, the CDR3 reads TGTGCCAGCAGCCACCGTGAAAAACTGTTTTTT.

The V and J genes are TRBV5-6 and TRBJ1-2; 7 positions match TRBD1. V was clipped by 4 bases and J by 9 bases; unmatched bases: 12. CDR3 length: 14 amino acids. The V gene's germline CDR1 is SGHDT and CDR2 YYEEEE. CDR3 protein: CASSHQTGSMSYTF. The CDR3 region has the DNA TGTGCCAGCAGCCATCAGACAGGGAGTATGAGCTACACCTTC.